This TCR beta chain was found in a study of blood T cell repertoires in COVID-19. Study details: Acute-phase and convalescent COVID-19 samples originated in the United States, Italy and Spain. T cells, B-cell-depleted T cells, or PBMCs provided the cDNA or gDNA that served as material.

This clone turned up a few times. In the source study's methods: Amplification with reference gene primers provided the estimates of nucleated cell counts. The table came from immunoSEQ multiplex PCR; TCRdb's copy has only in-frame clones and leaves some out. The D gene and trimming were derived from the DNA, and the V and J assignments and clone size from that table. The repertoire holds 80,000 to 95,000 clones, with 80% as singletons. The sequenced material came from peripheral blood. The source of this sequence is a woman older than 75 with active or convalescent COVID-19.

The CDR3 sequence: CASSAIYEQYF. CDR3 in DNA: TGTGCCAGCAGTGCTATTTACGAGCAGTACTTC. The chain is built from TRBV6-6 and TRBJ2-7; unclear D gene. Trimming cost V 5 bases and J 4 bases, with 6 bases left between them. The CDR3 has 11 residues. Per germline, CDR1 MNHNY and CDR2 SVGAGI (reference sequence).